The 5 T cell receptor beta chains listed next were all sequenced from one sample in a study of post-analysis software for immune sequencing data. These receptors are not linked to any known antigen. Findings of the study overall: Higher frequency in patients than in controls was seen for roughly five TRBV segments, with TRBV5-6, TRBV5-1 and TRBV20-1 among them.

Tagging with unique molecular identifiers was a feature of the TCR beta cDNA libraries. From the PCR reads, TCRdb called clonotypes with MiXCR, one entry per CDR3 protein. The sample holds approximately 570,000 distinct CDR3 sequences; around 40% are singletons and the top ten take 1.5% to 2%. Sequencing input: blood. Receptor source: a girl aged 10 to 17 with multiple sclerosis.

This sequence joins TRBV12-3 or TRBV12-4 and TRBJ1-2; D may be TRBD1 (5 bases). The CDR3 spans 12 residues. V was trimmed by 6 bases and J by 4 bases, leaving 9 bases between them. This CDR3 is CASSGHLYGYTF. As DNA, the CDR3 is TGTGCCAGCAGCGGACACCTCTATGGCTACACCTTC.

The chain joins TRBV24-1 to TRBJ2-7; D may be TRBD2 (6 bases). The assigned J gene may be wrong: the sequence end matches TRBJ2-5 better. The CDR3 is made up of 16 amino acids. Germline lookup yields CDR1 KGHDR and CDR2 SFDVKD. CDR3 nucleotides: TGTGCCACCAGTGATTCCCACCGCGGGGAGCAAGAGACCCAGTACTTC. Translation gives CATSDSHRGEQETQYF.

This chain links TRBV29-1 with TRBJ2-3, with D uncertain. This CDR3 has 12 residues. Trimming left V 4 bases short and J 4 bases short, with 9 bases between. CDR1 is SQVTM, CDR2 ANQGSEA, per germline. CDR3: CSVAKTPDTQYF. CDR3 bases: TGCAGCGTTGCGAAGACCCCAGATACGCAGTATTTT.

The chain couples TRBV5-1 to TRBJ2-1; weak D call: TRBD1 (5 bases). The germline CDR1 and CDR2 sequences are SGHRS and YFSETQ. Trimming left V 0 bases short and J 4 bases short, with 8 bases between. This CDR3 has 14 amino acids. The CDR3 loop reads CASSLGQKYNEQFF. Written as DNA, the CDR3 is TGCGCCAGCAGCTTGGGACAGAAATACAATGAGCAGTTCTTC.

This clonotype was observed a handful of times. The chain uses TRBV5-1 and TRBJ2-7, with TRBD2 matching over 12 bases. Germline CDR1 reads SGHRS; CDR2 reads YFSETQ. With 4 bases clipped from V and 5 bases from J, the junction kept 7 bases outside the gene matches. The CDR3 totals 15 residues. The CDR3: CASSPSLAGGHEQYF. CDR3 sequence (DNA): TGCGCCAGCAGCCCGTCGCTAGCGGGAGGGCACGAGCAGTACTTC.